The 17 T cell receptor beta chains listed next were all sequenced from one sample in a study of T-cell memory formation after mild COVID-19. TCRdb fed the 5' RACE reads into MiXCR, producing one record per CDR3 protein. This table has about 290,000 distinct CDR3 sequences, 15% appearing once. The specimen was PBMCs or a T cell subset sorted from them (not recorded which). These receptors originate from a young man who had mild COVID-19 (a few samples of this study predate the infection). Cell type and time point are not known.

CDR3 region: CASSHLTLDSYEQYF. In DNA form, the CDR3 reads TGCGCCAGCAGCCATTTGACACTAGACTCCTACGAGCAGTACTTC. This chain connects TRBV4-1 to TRBJ2-7, with D possibly TRBD2 on 5 matching bases. Germline V lookup: CDR1 MGHRA, CDR2 YSYEKL. The CDR3 loop spans 15 amino acids. V was clipped by 3 bases and J by 0 bases, with 12 bases between them.

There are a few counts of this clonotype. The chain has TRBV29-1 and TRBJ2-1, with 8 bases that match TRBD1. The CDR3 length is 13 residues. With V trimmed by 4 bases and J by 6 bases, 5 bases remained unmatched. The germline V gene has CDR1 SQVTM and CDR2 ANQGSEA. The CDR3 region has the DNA TGCAGCGTTGTTCAGGGGGCTACCAATGAGCAGTTCTTC. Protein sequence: CSVVQGATNEQFF.

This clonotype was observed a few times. CDR3 sequence: CASREGETQYF. CDR3 DNA sequence: TGTGCCAGCAGAGAGGGAGAGACCCAGTACTTC. V gene TRBV12-3 or TRBV12-4 combines with J gene TRBJ2-5; D might be TRBD2 (5 bases). V lost 6 bases and J lost 4, with 6 bases in between. The CDR3 has 11 residues.

The DNA of the CDR3 is TGCAGTGCTAGGCCCCCCTTGGCCGGGGAGCTGTTTTTT. Its protein product is CSARPPLAGELFF. The chain combines TRBV20-1 with TRBJ2-2, with D uncertain. Germline values: CDR1 DFQATT, CDR2 SNEGSKA (reference sequence). The CDR3 totals 13 residues. Trimming left V 3 bases short and J 6 bases short, with 11 bases between.

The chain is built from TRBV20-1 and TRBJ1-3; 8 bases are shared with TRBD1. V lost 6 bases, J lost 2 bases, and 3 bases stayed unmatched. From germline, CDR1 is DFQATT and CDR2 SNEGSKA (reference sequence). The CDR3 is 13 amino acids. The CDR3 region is CSAPTGAGNTIYF. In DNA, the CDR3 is TGCAGTGCCCCGACAGGGGCTGGAAACACCATATATTTT.

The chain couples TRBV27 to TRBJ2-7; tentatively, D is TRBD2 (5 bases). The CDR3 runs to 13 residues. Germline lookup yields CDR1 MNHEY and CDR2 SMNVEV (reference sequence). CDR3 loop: CACSLSGDYEQYV. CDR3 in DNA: TGTGCCTGCAGTTTATCCGGGGACTACGAGCAGTACGTC.

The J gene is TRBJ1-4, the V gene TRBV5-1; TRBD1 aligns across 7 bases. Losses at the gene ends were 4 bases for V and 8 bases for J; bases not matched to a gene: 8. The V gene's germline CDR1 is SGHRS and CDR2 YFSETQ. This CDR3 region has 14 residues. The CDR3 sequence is CASSHDRVKEKLFF. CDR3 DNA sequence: TGCGCCAGCAGCCACGACAGGGTGAAGGAAAAACTGTTTTTT.

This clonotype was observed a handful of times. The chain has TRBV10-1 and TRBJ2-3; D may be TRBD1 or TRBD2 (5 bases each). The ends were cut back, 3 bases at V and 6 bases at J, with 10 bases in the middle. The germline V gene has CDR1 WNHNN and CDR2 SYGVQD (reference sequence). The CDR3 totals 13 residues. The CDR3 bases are TGCGCCAGCAGTGATAACGGGGACGATACGCAGTATTTT. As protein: CASSDNGDDTQYF.

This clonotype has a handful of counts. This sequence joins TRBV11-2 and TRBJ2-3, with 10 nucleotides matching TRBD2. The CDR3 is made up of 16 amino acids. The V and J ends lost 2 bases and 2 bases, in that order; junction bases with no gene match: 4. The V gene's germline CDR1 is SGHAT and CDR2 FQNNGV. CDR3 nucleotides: TGTGCCAGCAGCTTAATCGGGACTAGCGCCACAGATACGCAGTATTTT. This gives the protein CASSLIGTSATDTQYF. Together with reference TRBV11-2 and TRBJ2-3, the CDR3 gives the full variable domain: EAGVAQSPRYKIIEKRQSVAFWCNPISGHATLYWYQQILGQGPKLLIQFQNNGVVDDSQLPKDRFSAERLKGVDSTLKIQPAKLEDSAVYLCASSLIGTSATDTQYFGPGTRLTVL.

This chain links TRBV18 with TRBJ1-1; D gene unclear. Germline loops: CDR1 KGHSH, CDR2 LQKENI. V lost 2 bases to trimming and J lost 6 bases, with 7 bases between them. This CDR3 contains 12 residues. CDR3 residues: CASSPVMAEAFF. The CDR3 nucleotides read TGTGCCAGCTCACCAGTGATGGCTGAAGCTTTCTTT.

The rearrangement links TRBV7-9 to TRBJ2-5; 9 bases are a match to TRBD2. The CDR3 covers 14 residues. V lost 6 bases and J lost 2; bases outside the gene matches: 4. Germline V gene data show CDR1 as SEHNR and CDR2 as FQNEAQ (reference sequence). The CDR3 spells CASRLAGGQETQYF. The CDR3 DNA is TGTGCCAGCAGACTAGCGGGTGGACAAGAGACCCAGTACTTC.

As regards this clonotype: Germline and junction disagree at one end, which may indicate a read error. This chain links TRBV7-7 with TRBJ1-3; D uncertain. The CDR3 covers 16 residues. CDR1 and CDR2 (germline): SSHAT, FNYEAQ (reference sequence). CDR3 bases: TGTGCTAGCAGCTCCTCGGACTCATACTCTGGAAACACCATATATTTT. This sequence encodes CASSSSDSYSGNTIYF.

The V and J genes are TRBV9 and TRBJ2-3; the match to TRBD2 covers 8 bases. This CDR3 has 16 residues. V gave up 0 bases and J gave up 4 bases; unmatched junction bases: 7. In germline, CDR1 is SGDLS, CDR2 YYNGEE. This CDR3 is CASSVEAGGLADTQYF. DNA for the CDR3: TGTGCCAGCAGCGTAGAGGCGGGGGGCCTCGCAGATACGCAGTATTTT. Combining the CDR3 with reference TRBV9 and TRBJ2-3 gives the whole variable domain DSGVTQTPKHLITATGQRVTLRCSPRSGDLSVYWYQQSLDQGLQFLIQYYNGEERAKGNILERFSAQQFPDLHSELNLSSLELGDSALYFCASSVEAGGLADTQYFGPGTRLTVL.

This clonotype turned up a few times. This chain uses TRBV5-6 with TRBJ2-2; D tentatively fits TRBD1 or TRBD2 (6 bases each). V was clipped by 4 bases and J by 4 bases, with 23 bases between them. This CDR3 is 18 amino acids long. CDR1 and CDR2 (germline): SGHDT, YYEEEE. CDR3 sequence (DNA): TGTGCCAGCAGCCACCTGGCCGAGACAGGCGGGGTCACCGGGGAGCTGTTTTTT. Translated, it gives CASSHLAETGGVTGELFF.

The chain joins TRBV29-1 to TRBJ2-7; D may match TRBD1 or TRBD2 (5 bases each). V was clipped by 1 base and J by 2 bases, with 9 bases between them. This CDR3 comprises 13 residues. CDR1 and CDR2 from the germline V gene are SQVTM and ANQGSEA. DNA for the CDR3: TGCAGCGTTGAAGCGGGACCGACCTACGAGCAGTACTTC. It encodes CSVEAGPTYEQYF.

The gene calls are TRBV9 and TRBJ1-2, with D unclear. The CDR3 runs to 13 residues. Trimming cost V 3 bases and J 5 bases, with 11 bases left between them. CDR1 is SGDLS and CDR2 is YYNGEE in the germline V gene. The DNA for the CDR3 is TGTGCCAGCAGCGCCCGAGTAGAATATGGCTACACCTTC. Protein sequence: CASSARVEYGYTF.

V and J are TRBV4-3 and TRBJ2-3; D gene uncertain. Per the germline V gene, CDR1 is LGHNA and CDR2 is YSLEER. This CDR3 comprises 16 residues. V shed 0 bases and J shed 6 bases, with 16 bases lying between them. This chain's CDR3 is CASSQDSVRSSDTQYF. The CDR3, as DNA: TGCGCCAGCAGCCAAGATTCGGTACGTTCTTCGGATACGCAGTATTTT.